The 30 T cell receptor beta chains presented below share a single source sample, sequenced in a study of early T cells in non-severe SARS-CoV-2 infection. TCRdb reprocessed the 5' RACE reads via MiXCR and lists one record per CDR3 protein. The table lists 50,000 or so distinct CDR3 sequences, around 7.5% of them singletons. The sequencing sample was made of whole blood. These receptors originate from an adult who was a healthcare worker with PCR-confirmed SARS-CoV-2 infection or an uninfected control (not recorded which).

In its sample, this clonotype was seen many times. The chain carries TRBV7-9 and TRBJ1-4, with D perhaps matching TRBD1 (5 bases). The CDR3 runs 17 residues. Germline CDR1 and CDR2: SEHNR and FQNEAQ (reference sequence). Trimming took off 5 bases at V and 0 bases at J, with 16 bases between the two ends. The CDR3 protein is CASSLSRGLSTNEKLFF. The CDR3 DNA follows: TGTGCCAGCAGCCTATCGAGGGGACTGTCAACTAATGAAAAACTGTTTTTT.

The chain links TRBV29-1 to TRBJ2-3; possibly TRBD1 for D (6 bases). The CDR3 covers 15 residues. Germline values: CDR1 SQVTM, CDR2 ANQGSEA. Trimming cost V 4 bases and J 0 bases, with 14 bases left between them. The CDR3 spells CSVGPTGASTDTQYF. For the CDR3, the DNA is TGCAGCGTTGGACCGACAGGAGCTAGCACAGATACGCAGTATTTT.

The genes are TRBV24-1 and TRBJ2-5; D may match TRBD1 or TRBD2 (5 bases each). Germline assignment: CDR1 KGHDR and CDR2 SFDVKD. V dropped 4 bases and J dropped 4 bases, with 15 bases sitting between them. The CDR3 extends over 15 amino acids. The CDR3 spells CATSETGLLGETQYF. DNA of the CDR3: TGTGCCACCAGTGAAACGGGGCTACTAGGAGAGACCCAGTACTTC.

This clonotype was counted at least ten times. J is TRBJ1-2 and V is TRBV5-6; D not certain. The ends were cut back, 0 bases at V and 2 bases at J, with 8 bases in the middle. The length of the CDR3 is 14 residues. The germline V gene encodes CDR1 SGHDT and CDR2 YYEEEE. CDR3 coding DNA: TGTGCCAGCAGCTTGGGGTCCAGAAACTATGGCTACACCTTC. It is translated as CASSLGSRNYGYTF.

This clonotype showed up just a few times. The chain joins TRBV7-9 to TRBJ2-3; maybe TRBD1 (6 bases). CDR1 is SEHNR and CDR2 is FQNEAQ in the germline V gene (reference sequence). Trimming cost V 3 bases and J 4 bases, with 11 bases left between them. The CDR3 contains 14 residues. This CDR3 reads CASSFTGSADTQYF. DNA of the CDR3: TGTGCCAGCAGCTTCACAGGGAGCGCAGATACGCAGTATTTT.

There are a few counts of this clonotype. As DNA, the CDR3 is TGTGCCAGCAGCCAACTAGCGGGAAGATACGAGCAGTACTTC. Residues: CASSQLAGRYEQYF. The chain has TRBV28 and TRBJ2-7; 10 nucleotides agree with TRBD2. V dropped 6 bases and J dropped 4; count of bases not matched to a gene: 6. The CDR3 has 14 amino acids. Germline CDR1 and CDR2: MDHEN and SYDVKM.

The chain combines TRBV3-1 with TRBJ2-7; D not resolved. Germline V gene sequence: CDR1 LGHDT, CDR2 YNNKEL (reference sequence). The CDR3 sequence is 14 residues long. With 2 bases removed from V and 0 bases from J, the gap between germline ends came to 8 bases. The CDR3 loop is CASSQSTSSYEQYF. CDR3 DNA sequence: TGTGCCAGCAGCCAATCTACGAGCTCCTACGAGCAGTACTTC.

The genes are TRBV9 and TRBJ2-3; maybe TRBD1 (6 bases). V was shortened by 5 bases and J by 0 bases, with 13 bases between the two germline ends. CDR3 length equals 15 residues. Germline V gene lookup returns CDR1 SGDLS and CDR2 YYNGEE. The CDR3 DNA reads as TGTGCCAGCAGACCTCAGGACAGTAGCACAGATACGCAGTATTTT. Its translation is CASRPQDSSTDTQYF.

This clonotype appeared many times. J is TRBJ2-7 and V is TRBV6-1; D may correspond to TRBD1 or TRBD2 (5 bases each). CDR3 length equals 15 residues. Trimming took 6 bases from V and 5 from J, leaving 20 bases between them. Germline values: CDR1 MNHNS, CDR2 SASEGT. The DNA of the CDR3 is TGTGCCAGCAGAGCTAGGACAAGTCTCGGGAACGAGCAGTACTTC. Translation: CASRARTSLGNEQYF.

This clonotype was detected many times. CDR3 region: CAWSGRTSGPYNEQFF. DNA of the CDR3: TGTGCCTGGAGTGGTCGGACTAGCGGGCCTTACAATGAGCAGTTCTTC. The rearrangement joins TRBV30 to TRBJ2-1, with 11 bases lining up with TRBD2. Germline CDR1 is GTSNPN and CDR2 is SVGIG (reference sequence). Losses at the gene ends were 1 base for V and 4 bases for J; bases not matched to a gene: 6. This CDR3 is built from 16 residues. Based on the CDR3 plus reference TRBV30 and TRBJ2-1, the full variable domain is SQTIHQWPATLVQPVGSPLSLECTVEGTSNPNLYWYRQAAGRGLQLLFYSVGIGQISSEVPQNLSASRPQDRQFILSSKKLLLSDSGFYLCAWSGRTSGPYNEQFFGPGTRLTVL.

The gene calls are TRBV7-9 and TRBJ2-1; D call uncertain. V was clipped by 3 bases and J by 5 bases, with 11 bases between them. The germline V gene has CDR1 SEHNR and CDR2 FQNEAQ (reference sequence). The CDR3 is made up of 14 amino acids. The CDR3 sequence is CASSFGPRHNEQFF. In DNA form, the CDR3 reads TGTGCCAGCAGCTTTGGCCCTCGGCACAATGAGCAGTTCTTC.

This clonotype was found a few times. The CDR3 DNA sequence: TGTGCCAGCAGTTTATCTAGCGGGACTCTATCCTACGAGCAGTACTTC. It is translated as CASSLSSGTLSYEQYF. This chain links TRBV27 with TRBJ2-7, with TRBD2 matching 8 bases. The germline V gene has CDR1 MNHEY and CDR2 SMNVEV (reference sequence). The trim removed 0 bases at V and 1 base at J, leaving 5 bases unmatched. The CDR3 is 16 residues long.

This clonotype was found many times. The chain carries TRBV3-1 and TRBJ2-7; unclear D gene. In germline, CDR1 is LGHDT, CDR2 YNNKEL (reference sequence). This CDR3 comprises 15 residues. Trimming left V 1 base short and J 0 bases short, with 10 bases between. The CDR3 protein is CASSQGRGYSYEQYF. The CDR3 region has the DNA TGTGCCAGCAGCCAAGGACGTGGTTACTCCTACGAGCAGTACTTC.

The chain joins TRBV21-1 to TRBJ1-5; whether TRBD1, the table's D call, matches the DNA was not checked. TRBV21-1 is recorded as a pseudogene. This CDR3 region has 16 residues. The CDR3 protein is CASTFGMYGENQPQHF. The CDR3 region has the DNA TGTGCCAGCACCTTCGGGATGTACGGTGAAAATCAGCCCCAGCATTTT.

The chain recombines TRBV12-3 or TRBV12-4 with TRBJ1-2; 7 bases are shared with TRBD1. The length of the CDR3 is 13 residues. The trim removed 6 bases at V and 2 bases at J, leaving 3 bases unmatched. The CDR3 reads CASRTTGNYGYTF. In DNA form, the CDR3 reads TGTGCCAGCAGAACGACAGGGAACTATGGCTACACCTTC.

The sample holds a few counts of this clonotype. The gene calls are TRBV6-4 and TRBJ1-5, with D hard to call. Trimming stripped 3 bases from V and 2 bases from J, with 8 bases between. From germline, CDR1 is MRHNA and CDR2 SNTAGT. The CDR3 is 14 residues long. CDR3 coding DNA: TGTGCCAGCAGTGATGTAGGAGGCAATCAGCCCCAGCATTTT. It is translated as CASSDVGGNQPQHF.

Ten or more counts support this clonotype. This rearrangement joins TRBV19 to TRBJ2-3; possibly TRBD2 for D (5 bases). The CDR3 consists of 15 residues. Germline V gene lookup returns CDR1 LNHDA and CDR2 SQIVND (reference sequence). V lost 1 base and J 2 bases, leaving 10 bases between the germline ends. This CDR3 reads CASSIVSGTTDTQYF. The CDR3 DNA sequence: TGTGCCAGTAGTATAGTGAGCGGAACCACAGATACGCAGTATTTT.

The chain carries TRBV20-1 and TRBJ2-7, with TRBD2 matching over 10 bases. With V trimmed by 7 bases and J by 4 bases, 1 base remained unmatched. Germline values: CDR1 DFQATT, CDR2 SNEGSKA (reference sequence). The CDR3 loop spans 11 amino acids. The CDR3 region is CSVAGGYEQYF. DNA for the CDR3: TGCAGTGTAGCGGGGGGTTACGAGCAGTACTTC.

The table lists this clonotype with many counts. The rearrangement uses TRBV7-2 and TRBJ2-7, with a possible D match to TRBD1 (6 bases). Between the trimmed V and J ends, which lost 5 bases and 3 bases, there was a span of 11 bases. The CDR3 extends over 13 amino acids. CDR1 and CDR2 from the germline V gene are SGHTA and FQGNSA. CDR3 nucleotide sequence: TGTGCCAGCAGCCGGACAGACCTCTACGAGCAGTACTTC. Residues: CASSRTDLYEQYF.

This clonotype was observed a handful of times. This chain joins TRBV3-1 and TRBJ1-2; 7 nucleotides match TRBD1. The CDR3 has 12 residues. Trimming took 5 bases from V and 4 from J; bases not matched to a gene: 1. Germline-derived CDR1 and CDR2 are LGHDT and YNNKEL (reference sequence). CDR3 sequence reads: CASSTGVYGYTF. In nucleotides, the CDR3 is TGTGCCAGCAGCACAGGGGTCTATGGCTACACCTTC.

This clonotype has ten or more counts. V is TRBV5-6 and J is TRBJ1-5; D uncertain. CDR1 is SGHDT, CDR2 YYEEEE, per germline. With 0 bases removed from V and 4 bases from J, the gap between germline ends came to 11 bases. The CDR3 runs 15 residues. Here the CDR3 reads CASSLAGEVNQPQHF. The CDR3 DNA reads TGTGCCAGCAGCTTGGCCGGGGAAGTTAATCAGCCCCAGCATTTT.

The V call is TRBV2, the J call TRBJ2-1; 14 bases are shared with TRBD2. This CDR3 comprises 15 residues. The V and J ends lost 6 bases and 3 bases, in that order; junction bases with no gene match: 1. Germline V CDR1 and CDR2: SNHLY, FYNNEI. The chain's CDR3 is CASSGTSGSYNEQFF. DNA of the CDR3: TGTGCCAGCAGCGGGACTAGCGGGAGCTACAATGAGCAGTTCTTC.

The table lists this clonotype with many counts. This chain uses TRBV3-1 with TRBJ2-5, with no clear D. Trimming removed 1 base from V and 6 bases from J, with 15 bases in between. Germline CDR1 is LGHDT and CDR2 is YNNKEL (reference sequence). The CDR3 is 15 amino acids. CDR3 region: CASSQVAQATQTQYF. Here the CDR3 DNA reads TGTGCCAGCAGCCAAGTGGCCCAGGCAACACAGACCCAGTACTTC.

The chain has TRBV6-2 or TRBV6-3 and TRBJ2-3; a possible D gene is TRBD1 (6 bases). The CDR3 runs 13 residues. Trimming stripped 9 bases from V and 4 bases from J, with 14 bases between. Germline V CDR1 and CDR2: MNHEY, SVGEGT. The CDR3 here is CASHRDRADTQYF. The CDR3 DNA is TGTGCCAGTCACAGGGATAGGGCAGATACGCAGTATTTT.

This clonotype was seen a few times. V gene TRBV27 combines with J gene TRBJ2-4, with TRBD2 matching over 9 bases. The germline V gene encodes CDR1 MNHEY and CDR2 SMNVEV (reference sequence). This CDR3 is built from 17 residues. Trimming removed 9 bases from V and 3 bases from J; junction bases left unmatched: 15. This chain's CDR3 is CASRRLAGPWGKNIQYF. CDR3 coding DNA: TGTGCCAGTCGCCGGCTAGCGGGACCCTGGGGCAAAAACATTCAGTACTTC.

This clonotype has just a few counts. V and J are TRBV6-4 and TRBJ1-1, with TRBD1 matching over 8 bases. V gave up 0 bases and J gave up 6 bases; unmatched junction bases: 6. CDR1 is MRHNA, CDR2 SNTAGT, per germline. The CDR3 sequence is 15 residues long. As DNA, the CDR3 is TGTGCCAGCAGTGACTCCCCAGGGGGCCTCGCTGAAGCTTTCTTT. Amino acid sequence: CASSDSPGGLAEAFF.

This chain links TRBV29-1 with TRBJ2-1, with no clear D. Looked up from germline, CDR1 is SQVTM and CDR2 is ANQGSEA. There are 15 residues in the CDR3. V was shortened by 0 bases and J by 1 base, with 10 bases between the two germline ends. The CDR3 reads CSVEEGVRSYNEQFF. The CDR3 DNA follows: TGCAGCGTTGAAGAGGGCGTCCGGTCCTACAATGAGCAGTTCTTC.

The chain joins TRBV6-5 to TRBJ2-5; 11 positions match TRBD2. V lost 4 bases to trimming and J lost 3 bases; unmatched junction nucleotides: 4. The CDR3 is 15 amino acids. CDR1 is MNHEY and CDR2 is SVGAGI in the germline V gene. CDR3 protein: CASSSPGLAEETQYF. The CDR3 nucleotides are TGTGCCAGCAGTTCTCCGGGACTAGCGGAAGAGACCCAGTACTTC.

The gene calls are TRBV28 and TRBJ2-7; possibly TRBD1 or TRBD2 for D (6 bases each). V was clipped by 7 bases and J by 5 bases, with 18 bases between them. The germline CDR1 and CDR2 sequences are MDHEN and SYDVKM. CDR3 length: 14 residues. The CDR3 coding sequence is TGTGCCAGCAACGTACCCCGGGGGCACAACGAGCAGTACTTC. This sequence encodes CASNVPRGHNEQYF.

V gene TRBV10-2 combines with J gene TRBJ2-3; unclear D gene. Germline V gives CDR1 WSHSY, CDR2 SAAADI. V lost 2 bases to trimming and J lost 1 base, with 10 bases between them. The CDR3 is made up of 15 amino acids. In nucleotides, the CDR3 is TGCGCCAGCAGTGAGGAAGTCTGTGGCACAGATACGCAGTATTTT. Translating gives CASSEEVCGTDTQYF.